The 16 T cell receptor beta chains given below trace back to one sample, sequenced in a study of CD8+CD57+ T cells in acquired aplastic anemia (dated by TCRdb to the late 2010s). Sequenced on an Illumina HiSeq 2000. TCR beta VDJ combination and CDR3 sequence profiling used genomic DNA as the template. Using fastp at Q25 and MiXCR, TCRdb reprocessed the public reads and kept productive beta chains. Identical CDR3 protein sequences are pooled into one entry, listed with their most common genes and DNA. The sample data list about 180,000 distinct CDR3 sequences, and 40% to 50% of these were observed just once. The top ten hold more than 1% of the sample. The patients picked for sequencing were ones in whom flow cytometry had shown an expansion of CD8+CD57+ cells. The specimen was sorted CD4+, CD8+, or CD8+CD57+ T cells (not recorded which) from PBMCs. The receptor set was obtained from a human donor with aplastic anemia.

Here the CDR3 DNA reads TGTGCCAGCACCCGGACAGGGGCCTCCTACGAGCAGTACTTC. Its protein product is CASTRTGASYEQYF. The chain combines TRBV12-3 or TRBV12-4 with TRBJ2-7, with 9 bases matching TRBD1. Germline trimming cut 7 bases from V and 0 bases from J; bases unmatched to any gene: 4. CDR3 length equals 14 residues.

This clonotype has only a few counts. The chain carries TRBV18 and TRBJ2-3, with 7 positions matching TRBD2. The germline V gene has CDR1 KGHSH and CDR2 LQKENI. The length of the CDR3 is 15 residues. V shed 2 bases, J shed 0 bases, and the junction held 2 bases outside the gene matches. The CDR3 sequence: CASSPGAGSTDTQYF. Here the CDR3 DNA reads TGTGCCAGCTCACCAGGAGCGGGGAGCACAGATACGCAGTATTTT.

The sample holds many counts of this clonotype. In DNA, the CDR3 is TGTGCCATCAGGGGGGGGAATGAAAAACTGTTTTTT. Encoded protein: CAIRGGNEKLFF. J is TRBJ1-4 and V is TRBV10-3, with D possibly being TRBD1 (5 bases). Germline CDR1 ENHRY, CDR2 SYGVKD. CDR3 length: 12 amino acids. V lost 6 bases and J 5 bases, leaving 7 bases between the germline ends.

This clonotype appeared many times. V is TRBV6-1 and J is TRBJ1-2, with 10 bases identical to TRBD1. Germline V lookup: CDR1 MNHNS, CDR2 SASEGT. Trimming at V came to 2 bases and at J to 2 bases, leaving 2 bases not matched to a gene. The CDR3 is 15 residues long. The CDR3 DNA reads TGTGCCAGCAGTGAACTGACAGGGGGCAACTATGGCTACACCTTC. Translated, it gives CASSELTGGNYGYTF.

The chain links TRBV5-1 to TRBJ2-3; 10 nucleotides match TRBD2. Looked up from germline, CDR1 is SGHRS and CDR2 is YFSETQ. With 1 base clipped from V and 1 base from J, the junction kept 6 bases outside the gene matches. The CDR3 covers 17 residues. The CDR3 nucleotides are TGCGCCAGCAGCTTGTGGAGCGGGGGGGCGCGCACAGATACGCAGTATTTT. Translating it yields CASSLWSGGARTDTQYF.

The rearrangement links TRBV15 to TRBJ2-5; 9 nucleotides line up with TRBD1. In germline, CDR1 is LNHNV, CDR2 YYDKDF (reference sequence). With V trimmed by 7 bases and J by 2 bases, 8 bases remained unmatched. The CDR3 is 15 amino acids. The CDR3: CATTLDRGGQETQYF. The CDR3 DNA reads TGTGCCACCACCTTGGACAGGGGAGGACAAGAGACCCAGTACTTC.

This clonotype was seen many times. This chain uses TRBV19 with TRBJ2-3; D is ambiguous. V lost 5 bases, J lost 6 bases, and 12 bases lay in between. Germline CDR1 reads LNHDA; CDR2 reads SQIVND (reference sequence). This CDR3 spans 13 amino acids. The CDR3 loop is CASSPSLMDTQYF. CDR3 DNA sequence: TGTGCCAGTAGTCCCTCCCTAATGGATACGCAGTATTTT.

In its sample, this clonotype was seen many times. The chain has TRBV12-3 or TRBV12-4 and TRBJ2-5; tentative D call: TRBD1 (8 bases). V was trimmed by 2 bases and J by 7 bases, leaving 14 bases between them. The CDR3 has 14 residues. This CDR3 reads CASSLSGGGGTQYF. In nucleotides, the CDR3 is TGTGCCAGCAGTTTATCAGGGGGCGGGGGGACCCAGTACTTC.

In this sample, this clonotype turned up many times. This sequence joins TRBV4-1 and TRBJ1-2; D perhaps matches TRBD1 (6 bases). Germline V lookup: CDR1 MGHRA, CDR2 YSYEKL. Trimming left V 6 bases short and J 4 bases short, with 15 bases between. This CDR3 has 14 amino acids. The DNA for the CDR3 is TGCGCCAGCAGTCGGGTAGGGGGGACCTATGGCTACACCTTC. This translates into CASSRVGGTYGYTF.

This clonotype has at least ten counts. V is TRBV19 and J is TRBJ1-2; 7 bases are a match to TRBD1. The junction had 9 bases not matched to a gene; V was cut back by 4 bases and J by 4 bases. The CDR3 consists of 15 residues. Germline CDR1 LNHDA, CDR2 SQIVND (reference sequence). The CDR3 protein is CASSTTQGSSYGYTF. The CDR3 coding sequence is TGTGCCAGTAGTACGACACAGGGGTCCAGCTATGGCTACACCTTC.

V is TRBV20-1 and J is TRBJ2-1; D not certain. The CDR3 is 11 residues long. The germline V gene encodes CDR1 DFQATT and CDR2 SNEGSKA (reference sequence). Trimming took off 4 bases at V and 3 bases at J, with 4 bases between the two ends. CDR3 nucleotide sequence: TGCAGTGCTAAGGACTACAATGAGCAGTTCTTC. This translates into CSAKDYNEQFF.

This clonotype has at least ten counts. The DNA of the CDR3 is TGTGCCAGTAGTCCACCACTAGCGGGGGGACCCCAAGCGCAGTACTTC. Its protein is CASSPPLAGGPQAQYF. The rearrangement uses TRBV19 and TRBJ2-7; 12 nucleotides line up with TRBD2. V shed 5 bases, J shed 9 bases, and the junction held 14 bases outside the gene matches. CDR1 is LNHDA and CDR2 is SQIVND in the germline V gene (reference sequence). The CDR3 runs 16 residues.

As for this clonotype: The junction and the germline gene differ at one end; a read error may be behind it. The V and J genes are TRBV29-1 and TRBJ2-1; D possibly matches TRBD1 or TRBD2 (5 bases each). This CDR3 is 13 amino acids long. In germline, CDR1 is SQVTM, CDR2 ANQGSEA. The CDR3 region is CSVKGRVVEAQHF. The DNA of the CDR3 is TGCAGCGTCAAGGGCAGGGTCGTGGAGGCCCAGCACTTC.

This clonotype was counted only a few times. This chain joins TRBV29-1 and TRBJ1-3; no reliable D call. Germline V lookup: CDR1 SQVTM, CDR2 ANQGSEA. The CDR3 covers 12 residues. V lost 7 bases and J 1 base, leaving 8 bases between the germline ends. CDR3 amino acids: CSAGYSGNTIYF. The CDR3 nucleotides are TGCAGCGCCGGTTATTCTGGAAACACCATATATTTT. The variable domain in full, completed from reference TRBV29-1 and TRBJ1-3, reads SAVISQKPSRDICQRGTSLTIQCQVDSQVTMMFWYRQQPGQSLTLIATANQGSEATYESGFVIDKFPISRPNLTFSTLTVSNMSPEDSSIYLCSAGYSGNTIYFGEGSWLTVV.

With regard to this clonotype: This may be a read error: a much more frequent sequence differs by one nucleotide. The V and J genes are TRBV5-1 and TRBJ2-5, with D perhaps TRBD1 (5 bases). CDR3 size: 16 residues. V was trimmed by 4 bases and J by 2 bases, leaving 18 bases between them. The germline CDR1 and CDR2 sequences are SGHRS and YFSETQ. The chain's CDR3 is CASSVTETAWQETQYF. The CDR3 coding sequence is TGCGCCAGCAGCGTCACCGAGACAGCCTGGCAAGAGACCCAGTACTTC.

The rearrangement joins TRBV15 to TRBJ2-1; possible D gene TRBD2, 5 bases. The CDR3 is 14 amino acids. Germline values: CDR1 LNHNV, CDR2 YYDKDF (reference sequence). V lost 8 bases, J lost 8 bases, and 19 bases lay in between. CDR3 sequence: CATSARDRGDEQFF. The CDR3 DNA is TGTGCCACCTCGGCACGGGATAGAGGCGATGAGCAGTTCTTC.